The 17 T cell receptor beta chains presented below share a single source sample, sequenced in a study of blood T cells in healthy people across ages. Primers used in a second PCR of about 6 to 11 cycles were a sample-barcoded 5' primer and a J-beta primer mix. A single record per CDR3 protein comes from TCRdb applying MiXCR to the 5' RACE reads. The data show 1.5 million to 2 million distinct CDR3 sequences, with roughly 28% seen just once and 7.7% held by the top ten. The sequenced sample consisted of blood. These receptors originate from a woman aged 25 to 39 in good health.

The CDR3 sequence is CATTSGGGGEQYF. The CDR3 region has the DNA TGTGCCACAACTAGCGGGGGGGGCGGCGAGCAGTACTTC. This chain joins TRBV28 and TRBJ2-7, with 13 positions matching TRBD2. Germline V lookup: CDR1 MDHEN, CDR2 SYDVKM. This CDR3 region has 13 residues. The junction had 6 bases not matched to a gene; V was cut back by 10 bases and J by 6 bases.

This clonotype was counted ten times or more. The rearrangement links TRBV5-1 to TRBJ2-7; 7 bases are a match to TRBD2. Germline V gene lookup returns CDR1 SGHRS and CDR2 YFSETQ. This CDR3 is 15 amino acids long. V lost 4 bases and J lost 6; bases outside the gene matches: 13. The CDR3 spells CASSLSGTTGAEQYF. CDR3 DNA sequence: TGCGCCAGCAGCCTTTCCGGGACTACGGGAGCCGAGCAGTACTTC.

There are a few counts of this clonotype. For the CDR3, the DNA is TGCGCCAGCAGCTTGGCCACACAGGCGGGAGGTGGCTACACCTTC. It yields the protein CASSLATQAGGGYTF. This rearrangement joins TRBV5-1 to TRBJ1-2; perhaps TRBD1 as D (5 bases). This CDR3 has 15 residues. CDR1 SGHRS and CDR2 YFSETQ come from the germline V gene. Trimming shortened V by 0 bases and J by 7 bases, and 16 bases separated the two germline ends.

This chain connects TRBV12-3 or TRBV12-4 to TRBJ1-1, with D tentatively TRBD1 (6 bases). Between the trimmed V and J ends, which lost 3 bases and 5 bases, there was a span of 10 bases. The CDR3 has 13 residues. In DNA, the CDR3 is TGTGCCAGCAGTTTCCACAGGGAAACTGAAGCTTTCTTT. Protein sequence: CASSFHRETEAFF.

This clonotype was detected ten times or more. The rearrangement links TRBV7-7 to TRBJ2-5; 12 bases match TRBD2. V dropped 4 bases and J dropped 1; count of bases not matched to a gene: 1. CDR3 size: 15 residues. Germline CDR1 SSHAT, CDR2 FNYEAQ (reference sequence). CDR3 nucleotides: TGTGCCAGCAGCTCTAGCGGGAGGGGCCAAGAGACCCAGTACTTC. Translating it yields CASSSSGRGQETQYF.

This clonotype was seen at least ten times. The chain links TRBV3-1 to TRBJ2-4; the match to TRBD1 covers 8 bases. CDR1 LGHDT and CDR2 YNNKEL come from the germline V gene (reference sequence). This CDR3 is 16 amino acids long. V lost 0 bases and J lost 1; bases outside the gene matches: 2. The CDR3 protein is CASSQDWDRAKNIQYF. The DNA for the CDR3 is TGTGCCAGCAGCCAAGATTGGGACAGGGCCAAAAACATTCAGTACTTC.

V and J are TRBV3-1 and TRBJ2-3; the D gene is possibly TRBD2 (5 bases). Trimming cost V 0 bases and J 2 bases, with 9 bases left between them. Germline V gene lookup returns CDR1 LGHDT and CDR2 YNNKEL (reference sequence). There are 15 residues in the CDR3. CDR3 protein: CASSQERAATDTQYF. DNA of the CDR3: TGTGCCAGCAGCCAAGAGCGGGCAGCCACAGATACGCAGTATTTT.

With regard to this clonotype: Germline is not matched at one junction end, which may reflect a read error. The chain uses TRBV20-1 and TRBJ2-1; D is unclear. The CDR3 extends over 12 amino acids. Germline lookup yields CDR1 DFQATT and CDR2 SNEGSKA (reference sequence). The CDR3 sequence: CRARDNRREQFF. In DNA, the CDR3 is TGCAGGGCTAGAGATAATCGCCGAGAGCAGTTCTTC.

There are many counts of this clonotype. The genes are TRBV28 and TRBJ2-5; TRBD2 aligns across 9 bases. Germline loops: CDR1 MDHEN, CDR2 SYDVKM. V shed 6 bases and J 2 bases; nucleotides not matched to a gene: 4. The CDR3 is made up of 14 amino acids. CDR3 region: CASSQTSGQETQYF. The CDR3 bases are TGTGCCAGCAGCCAAACTAGCGGGCAAGAGACCCAGTACTTC.

This clonotype has a count of ten or more. CDR3 residues: CASSEGSGSNEQFF. In DNA form, the CDR3 reads TGTGCCAGCAGTGAGGGTAGCGGGAGCAATGAGCAGTTCTTC. The gene calls are TRBV6-4 and TRBJ2-1; 9 bases match TRBD2. V gave up 3 bases and J gave up 6 bases; unmatched junction bases: 3. The germline gives CDR1 MRHNA, CDR2 SNTAGT. The CDR3 loop spans 14 amino acids.

The sample holds a few counts of this clonotype. The gene calls are TRBV6-1 and TRBJ2-7; 7 bases line up with TRBD2. Unmatched junction bases numbered 3, after V lost 2 bases and J lost 2 bases. This CDR3 has 14 amino acids. Germline lookup yields CDR1 MNHNS and CDR2 SASEGT. CDR3 in amino acids: CASSEISGPYEQYF. The CDR3 nucleotides are TGTGCCAGCAGTGAAATTAGCGGGCCCTACGAGCAGTACTTC.

As regards this clonotype: A much larger clone sits a single nucleotide away, making a read error possible. The rearrangement uses TRBV12-3 or TRBV12-4 and TRBJ2-5; 8 bases fit TRBD2. V dropped 4 bases and J dropped 1; count of bases not matched to a gene: 8. The CDR3 runs to 16 residues. The CDR3 loop is CASSSGTSCPQETQYF. CDR3 nucleotides: TGTGCCAGCAGTTCCGGGACTAGTTGTCCCCAAGAGACCCAGTACTTC.

This clonotype appeared once. The junction departs from the called germline gene at one end, perhaps through a read error. The CDR3 sequence: CTSSLDPGGAFF. The CDR3 DNA follows: TGTACCAGCAGCCTGGACCCGGGGGGAGCTTTCTTT. The chain combines TRBV28 with TRBJ1-1, with D perhaps TRBD1 (5 bases). The CDR3 has 12 residues. Germline V CDR1 and CDR2: MDHEN, SYDVKM.

Only a few counts were recorded for this clonotype. The V call is TRBV20-1, the J call TRBJ2-5, with TRBD1 identical over 8 bases. Germline assignment: CDR1 DFQATT and CDR2 SNEGSKA (reference sequence). This CDR3 is built from 17 residues. V dropped 0 bases and J dropped 5; count of bases not matched to a gene: 14. CDR3 DNA sequence: TGCAGTGCTAGAGACCCCGGCGGAGGACAGGGCCGGGAGACCCAGTACTTC. It codes for CSARDPGGGQGRETQYF.

This clonotype has ten or more counts. The chain couples TRBV5-5 to TRBJ2-1; D is ambiguous. This CDR3 is 15 amino acids long. The germline V gene has CDR1 SGHKS and CDR2 YYEKEE (reference sequence). V lost 4 bases to trimming and J lost 0 bases, with 11 bases between them. The CDR3 region has the DNA TGTGCCAGCAGCCCCCGCTACTCCTCCTACAATGAGCAGTTCTTC. As protein: CASSPRYSSYNEQFF.

This clonotype came up many times. This chain connects TRBV20-1 to TRBJ2-1; 8 bases line up with TRBD2. V lost 5 bases, J lost 2 bases, and 14 bases stayed unmatched. Per germline, CDR1 DFQATT and CDR2 SNEGSKA (reference sequence). The CDR3 contains 17 residues. DNA of the CDR3: TGCAGTGCTCCCCAGCCCCCGCGGGGGGTTACCTACAATGAGCAGTTCTTC. Translating it yields CSAPQPPRGVTYNEQFF.

This clonotype was seen only once. A read error is possible here, since a much larger clone lies one base away. The chain is built from TRBV5-1 and TRBJ2-1, with 12 nucleotides matching TRBD2. The CDR3 covers 15 residues. CDR1 is SGHRS and CDR2 is YFSETQ in the germline V gene. CDR3 residues: CASSFETSGSKERFF. CDR3 in DNA: TGCGCCAGCAGCTTTGAGACTAGCGGGAGTAAAGAGCGGTTCTTC.